This TCR beta chain was documented in a study of blood T cell repertoires in COVID-19. At the level of the study: Donors in the United States, Italy and Spain gave samples during acute or convalescent COVID-19. Sources were T cells, B-cell-depleted T cells, or PBMCs; the material itself was cDNA or gDNA.

Per the original methods: Reference gene primers were amplified, and this amplification served to estimate nucleated cell counts. Profiled with immunoSEQ multiplex PCR; TCRdb holds only in-frame clones, not every one. D and trimming were read from the DNA, whereas the V and J calls and clone size are those reported in that table. The repertoire includes more than 80,000 clones, 85% to 90% of them detected once, and over 5% sits in the top ten. The length of the CDR3 is 14 residues. With 2 bases removed from V and 2 bases from J, the gap between germline ends came to 10 bases. Germline CDR1 LGHDT, CDR2 YNNKEL (reference sequence).

Material for sequencing was peripheral blood. This chain links TRBV3-1 (or the pseudogene TRBV3-2) with TRBJ2-7; D unclear. The TCR sequence derives from a man aged 35 to 55 with acute or convalescent COVID-19. CDR3 amino acids: CASSQIFGAYEQYF. CDR3 sequence (DNA): TGTGCCAGCAGCCAAATCTTTGGAGCCTACGAGCAGTACTTC.